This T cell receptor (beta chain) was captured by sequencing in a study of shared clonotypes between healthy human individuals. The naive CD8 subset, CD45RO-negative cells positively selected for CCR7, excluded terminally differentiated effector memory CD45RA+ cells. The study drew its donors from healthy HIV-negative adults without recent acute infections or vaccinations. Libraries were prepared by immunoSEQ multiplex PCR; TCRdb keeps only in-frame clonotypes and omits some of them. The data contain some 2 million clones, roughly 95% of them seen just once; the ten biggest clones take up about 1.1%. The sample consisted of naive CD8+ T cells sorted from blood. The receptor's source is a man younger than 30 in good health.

For the CDR3, the DNA is TGTGCCAGTAGTATAGATTTGGAGGGAGGTACCTTCGGGCAGTACTTC. Its protein is CASSIDLEGGTFGQYF. V gene TRBV19 combines with J gene TRBJ2-7; TRBD2 might be the D (6 bases). The CDR3 totals 16 residues. The germline V gene has CDR1 LNHDA and CDR2 SQIVND (reference sequence). V lost 0 bases to trimming and J lost 9 bases, with 21 bases between them.